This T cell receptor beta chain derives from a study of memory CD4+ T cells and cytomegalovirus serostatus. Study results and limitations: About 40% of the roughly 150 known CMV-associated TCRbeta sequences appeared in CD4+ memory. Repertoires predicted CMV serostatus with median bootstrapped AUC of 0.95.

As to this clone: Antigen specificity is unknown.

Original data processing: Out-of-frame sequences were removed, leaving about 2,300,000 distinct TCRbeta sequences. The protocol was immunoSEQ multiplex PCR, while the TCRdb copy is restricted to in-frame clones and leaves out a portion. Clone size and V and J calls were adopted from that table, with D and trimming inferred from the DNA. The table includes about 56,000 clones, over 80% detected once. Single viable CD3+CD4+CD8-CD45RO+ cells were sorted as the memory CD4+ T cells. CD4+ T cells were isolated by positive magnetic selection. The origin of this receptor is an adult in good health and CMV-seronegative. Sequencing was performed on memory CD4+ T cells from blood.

The CDR3 reads CASSLSDFPTGELFF. Here the CDR3 DNA reads TGTGCCAGCAGTTTATCGGACTTCCCGACCGGGGAGCTGTTTTTT. The rearrangement joins TRBV27 to TRBJ2-2; a possible D gene is TRBD2 (5 bases). The CDR3 sequence is 15 residues long. Trimming took off 0 bases at V and 5 bases at J, with 10 bases between the two ends. Germline CDR1 is MNHEY and CDR2 is SMNVEV (reference sequence).